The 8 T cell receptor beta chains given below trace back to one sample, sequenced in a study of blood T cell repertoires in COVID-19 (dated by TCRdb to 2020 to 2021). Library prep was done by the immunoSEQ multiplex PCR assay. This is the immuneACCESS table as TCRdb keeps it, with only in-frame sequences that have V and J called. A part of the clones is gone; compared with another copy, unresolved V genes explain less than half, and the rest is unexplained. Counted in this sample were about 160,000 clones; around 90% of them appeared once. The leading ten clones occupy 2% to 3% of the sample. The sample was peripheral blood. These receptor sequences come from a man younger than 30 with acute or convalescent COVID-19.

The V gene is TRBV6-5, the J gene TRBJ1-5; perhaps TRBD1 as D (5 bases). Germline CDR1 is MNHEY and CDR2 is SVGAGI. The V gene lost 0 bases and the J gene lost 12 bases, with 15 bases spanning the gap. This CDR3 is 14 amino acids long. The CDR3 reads CASSYSGPREDQHF. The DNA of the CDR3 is TGTGCCAGCAGTTACTCGGGACCACGGGAGGACCAGCATTTT.

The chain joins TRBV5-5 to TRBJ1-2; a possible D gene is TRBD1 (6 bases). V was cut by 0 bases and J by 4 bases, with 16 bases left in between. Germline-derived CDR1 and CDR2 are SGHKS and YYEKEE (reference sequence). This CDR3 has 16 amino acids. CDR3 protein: CASSLGPTGYGYGYTF. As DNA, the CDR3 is TGTGCCAGCAGCTTGGGTCCGACAGGCTATGGCTATGGCTACACCTTC.

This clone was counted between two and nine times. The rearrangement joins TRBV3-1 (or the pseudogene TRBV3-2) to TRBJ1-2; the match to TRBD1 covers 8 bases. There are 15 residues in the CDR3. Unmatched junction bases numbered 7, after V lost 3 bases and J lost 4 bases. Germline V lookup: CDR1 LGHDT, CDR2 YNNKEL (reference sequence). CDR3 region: CASSHAGTGLYGYTF. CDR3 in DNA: TGTGCCAGCAGCCATGCCGGGACAGGTCTCTATGGCTACACCTTC.

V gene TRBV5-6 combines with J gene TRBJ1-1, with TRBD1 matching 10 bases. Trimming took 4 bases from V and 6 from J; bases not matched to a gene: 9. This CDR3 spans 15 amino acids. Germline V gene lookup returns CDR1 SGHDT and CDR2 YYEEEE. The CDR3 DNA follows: TGTGCCAGCAGCCCAGTGGGGGACAGGGGTGCTGAAGCTTTCTTT. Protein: CASSPVGDRGAEAFF. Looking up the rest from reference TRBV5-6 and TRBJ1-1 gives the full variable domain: DAGVTQSPTHLIKTRGQQVTLRCSPKSGHDTVSWYQQALGQGPQFIFQYYEEEERQRGNFPDRFSGHQFPNYSSELNVNALLLGDSALYLCASSPVGDRGAEAFFGQGTRLTVV.

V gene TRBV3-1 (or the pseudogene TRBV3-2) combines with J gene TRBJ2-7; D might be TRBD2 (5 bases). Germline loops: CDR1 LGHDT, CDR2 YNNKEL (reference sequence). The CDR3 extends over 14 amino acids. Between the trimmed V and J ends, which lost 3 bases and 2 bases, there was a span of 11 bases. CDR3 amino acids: CASSHEGVTYEQYF. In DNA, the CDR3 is TGTGCCAGCAGCCATGAGGGAGTTACCTACGAGCAGTACTTC.

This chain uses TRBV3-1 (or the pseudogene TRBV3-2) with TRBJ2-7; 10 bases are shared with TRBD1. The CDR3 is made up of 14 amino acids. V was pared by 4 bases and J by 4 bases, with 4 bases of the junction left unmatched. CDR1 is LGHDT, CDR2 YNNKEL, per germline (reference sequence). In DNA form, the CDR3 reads TGTGCCAGCAGCCTACAGGGACAGGGGTACGAGCAGTACTTC. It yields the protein CASSLQGQGYEQYF.

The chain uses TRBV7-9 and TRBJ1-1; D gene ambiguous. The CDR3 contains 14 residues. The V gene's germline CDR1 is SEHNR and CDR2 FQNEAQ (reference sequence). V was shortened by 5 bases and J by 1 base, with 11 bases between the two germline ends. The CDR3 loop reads CASSKREGNTEAFF. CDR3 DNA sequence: TGTGCCAGCAGCAAACGGGAGGGGAACACTGAAGCTTTCTTT. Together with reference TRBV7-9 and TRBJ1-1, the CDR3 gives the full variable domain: DTGVSQNPRHKITKRGQNVTFRCDPISEHNRLYWYRQTLGQGPEFLTYFQNEAQLEKSRLLSDRFSAERPKGSFSTLEIQRTEQGDSAMYLCASSKREGNTEAFFGQGTRLTVV.

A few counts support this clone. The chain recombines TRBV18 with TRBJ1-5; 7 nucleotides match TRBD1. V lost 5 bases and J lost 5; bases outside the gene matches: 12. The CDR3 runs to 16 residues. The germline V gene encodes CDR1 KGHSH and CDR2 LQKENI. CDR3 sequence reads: CASSSLSGQSYQPQHF. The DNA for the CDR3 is TGTGCCAGCTCATCTCTCTCGGGACAGTCCTATCAGCCCCAGCATTTT.